The present entry profiles one T cell receptor beta chain with its context. Germline assignment: CDR1 MRHNA and CDR2 SNTAGT. This CDR3 is 15 amino acids long. V lost 6 bases to trimming and J lost 4 bases, with 18 bases between them. This entry comes from a study of blood T cell repertoires in COVID-19. Study in general: Collection of acute and convalescent COVID-19 samples took place in the United States, Italy and Spain. In each case, the material was cDNA or gDNA derived from T cells, B-cell-depleted T cells, or PBMCs.

Recruited during active infection, patients (from Seattle) were subsequently followed longitudinally. In the authors' workflow: Counts of nucleated cells, estimated from reference gene primer amplification, were obtained. TCRdb's table, derived via immunoSEQ multiplex PCR, lists solely in-frame clones and lacks some. V and J calls and clone size are those listed in that table; D and trimming were worked out from the DNA. The repertoire holds about 480,000 clones, with approximately 91% as singletons. The J gene is TRBJ1-2, the V gene TRBV6-4; D is perhaps TRBD1 (6 bases). Sequencing was performed on peripheral blood. The TCR originated in a woman aged 45-65 years with COVID-19, enrolled during active disease. In DNA form, the CDR3 reads TGTGCCAGCAGCCCGGGACAATCTATCGGCTATGGCTACACCTTC. It translates to CASSPGQSIGYGYTF.